This T cell receptor beta chain was obtained from a study of T-cell memory formation after mild COVID-19. TCRdb re-derived calls from the 5' RACE reads in MiXCR, one entry per CDR3 protein. Here the sample spans a few hundred thousand distinct CDR3 sequences, 20% to 25% being singletons. This clonotype was picked up a small number of times. Germline V gene sequence: CDR1 DFQATT, CDR2 SNEGSKA (reference sequence). The CDR3 sequence is 13 residues long. V was clipped by 6 bases and J by 1 base, with 13 bases between them. The sequenced sample was PBMCs or a T cell subset sorted from them (not recorded which). The chain uses TRBV20-1 and TRBJ2-7; tentative D call: TRBD1 (6 bases). This sequence originates from a man between 18 and 35 years old who had mild COVID-19 (a few samples of this study predate the infection). Cell type and time point are not known. The CDR3 reads CSAWTVDSYEQYF. CDR3 nucleotide sequence: TGCAGTGCCTGGACAGTTGATTCCTACGAGCAGTACTTC.